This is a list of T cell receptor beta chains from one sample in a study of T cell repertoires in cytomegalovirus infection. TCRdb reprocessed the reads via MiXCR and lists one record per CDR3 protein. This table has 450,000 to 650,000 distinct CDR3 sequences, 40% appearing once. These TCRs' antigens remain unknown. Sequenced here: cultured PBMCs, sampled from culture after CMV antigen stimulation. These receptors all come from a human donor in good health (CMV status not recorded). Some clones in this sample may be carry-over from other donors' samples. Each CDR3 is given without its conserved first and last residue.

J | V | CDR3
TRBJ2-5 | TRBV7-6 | ASSLVAAQETQY
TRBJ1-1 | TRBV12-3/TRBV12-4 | ASRRRGTEAF
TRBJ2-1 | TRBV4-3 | ASSNRREGEQF
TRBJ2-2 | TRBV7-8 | ASSLLTGGNTGELF
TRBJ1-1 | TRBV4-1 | ASSQEGGGLEAF
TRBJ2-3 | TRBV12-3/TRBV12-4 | ASSYTGSTDTQY
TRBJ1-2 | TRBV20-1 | SAREDDYGGYT
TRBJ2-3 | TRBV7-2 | ASSFFRAGGDTQY
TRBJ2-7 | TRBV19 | ASSIQGASYEQY
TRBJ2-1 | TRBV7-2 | ASSSGLAIYNEQF
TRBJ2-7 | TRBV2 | ASGGQRYEQY
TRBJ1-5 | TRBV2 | ASSEAIGWQPQH
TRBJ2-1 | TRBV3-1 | ASSQLSRDNEQF
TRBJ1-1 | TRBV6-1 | ASPRFGGQKVNEAF
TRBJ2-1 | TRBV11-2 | ASSLGGEKQF
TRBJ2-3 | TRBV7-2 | ASSRTRTQY
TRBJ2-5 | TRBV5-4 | ASSYPTSGGGETQY
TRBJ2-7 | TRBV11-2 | ASSYVRDSTYEQY
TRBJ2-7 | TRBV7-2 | ASSTGDFYEQY
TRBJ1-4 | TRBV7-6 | ASSRPVAKANEKLF
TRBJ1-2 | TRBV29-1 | SVGGNGYT
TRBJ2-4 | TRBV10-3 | AIRPDGIAKNIQY
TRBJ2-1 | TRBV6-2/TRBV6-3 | ASSYSRDRGPYNEQF
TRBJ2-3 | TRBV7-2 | ASSHRQGGDTQY
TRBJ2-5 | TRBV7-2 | ASSTEHGETQY
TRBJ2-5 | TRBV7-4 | ASSPGVAPGRK
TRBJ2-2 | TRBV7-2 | ASSFQANTGELF
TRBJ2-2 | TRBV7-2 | ASSLAPGANTGELF
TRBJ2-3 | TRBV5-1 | ASSLAGGPTDTQY
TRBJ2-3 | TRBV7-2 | ASSPPGARGSDTQY
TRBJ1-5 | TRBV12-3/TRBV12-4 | ASSLAAIPPQH
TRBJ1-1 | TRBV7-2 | ASSLDGGVNTEAF
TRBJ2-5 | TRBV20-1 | SARDRRLGGTQY
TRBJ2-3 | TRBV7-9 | ASSPPRHTQY
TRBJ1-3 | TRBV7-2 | ASSLGIDGPGNTIY
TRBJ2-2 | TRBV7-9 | ASSPVGLRSRELF
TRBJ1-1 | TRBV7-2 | ASSQGTGIKAF
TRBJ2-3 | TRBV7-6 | ASRTISGANTDTQY
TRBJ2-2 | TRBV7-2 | ASSLPGPGELF
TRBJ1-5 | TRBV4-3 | ASSQEYSGIRQPQH
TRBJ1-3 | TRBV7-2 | ASRPPLPRDSGNTIY
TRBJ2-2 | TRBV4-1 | ASSQGATNTGELF
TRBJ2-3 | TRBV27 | ASSLGGETDTQY
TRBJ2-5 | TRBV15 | ATSSPDRQETQY
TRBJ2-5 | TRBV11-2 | ASSLGLGLETQY
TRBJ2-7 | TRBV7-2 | ASSLWASQSSSYEQY
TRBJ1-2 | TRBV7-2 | ASSSGTIPPFGYT
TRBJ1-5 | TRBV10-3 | AISKGQGFNQPQH
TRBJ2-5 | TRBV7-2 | ASSQNPGGDQY
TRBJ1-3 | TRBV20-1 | SAPRDSGNTIY
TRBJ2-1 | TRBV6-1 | ASSSSGTGTRKQF
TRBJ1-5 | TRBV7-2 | ASRTGEKGQPQH
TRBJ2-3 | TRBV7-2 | ASSLGATSGHTDTQY
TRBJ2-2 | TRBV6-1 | ASSEAGGSVGELF
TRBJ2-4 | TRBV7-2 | ASSLGGRGLAKNIQY
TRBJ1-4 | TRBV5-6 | ASSLVGPNEKLF
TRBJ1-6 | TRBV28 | ASSLPLGGPLH
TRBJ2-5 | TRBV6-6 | ASNPGQGWVETQY
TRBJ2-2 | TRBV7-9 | ASSTLGAGELF